This T cell receptor beta chain is drawn from a study of Ad26.COV2.S vaccination and SARS-CoV-2 variants. Study-wide results and caveats: Breadth, reportedly substantial, characterized the spike-specific CD8+ and CD4+ T cell responses after vaccination. Among vaccine recipients, spike-specific TCR breadth exceeded that of placebo recipients.

With respect to this clone: What it binds is unknown.

Trimming took off 2 bases at V and 7 bases at J, with 11 bases between the two ends. The CDR3 loop spans 13 amino acids. The germline gives CDR1 LGHNT, CDR2 FRNRAP. Profiled with immunoSEQ multiplex PCR; TCRdb holds only in-frame clones, not every one. In the table there are hundreds of thousands of clones, about 92% of which are singletons. The sequence derives from a human donor who had recovered from COVID-19. The sequencing here drew on peripheral blood, taken after recovery from COVID-19. The chain carries TRBV12-5 and TRBJ1-2; a possible D gene is TRBD1 (5 bases). CDR3 loop: CASGLRGDRGYTF. CDR3 nucleotide sequence: TGTGCTAGTGGTTTGCGGGGGGACCGTGGCTACACCTTC.